These 5 T cell receptor beta chains were sequenced from one sample in a study of blood T cell repertoires in COVID-19. Repertoires were generated with immunoSEQ multiplex PCR, while TCRdb's copy carries only in-frame clones and drops some. The sample carries roughly 260,000 clones, approximately 90% recorded once. What was sequenced was peripheral blood. The receptor source for this set is a woman in her thirties or forties with acute or convalescent COVID-19.

The chain recombines TRBV28 with TRBJ1-3, with 8 positions matching TRBD1. Germline V CDR1 and CDR2: MDHEN, SYDVKM. Trimming took 5 bases from V and 4 from J; bases not matched to a gene: 16. There are 18 residues in the CDR3. The CDR3 region is CASSAPGQVLLAGNTIYF. The CDR3 nucleotides are TGTGCCAGCAGTGCACCGGGACAGGTGCTTCTGGCGGGAAACACCATATATTTT.

With regard to this clone: Other nucleotide sequences in the sample specify the same CDR3. CDR3 in amino acids: CASSVDAGGYNEQFF. CDR3 sequence (DNA): TGTGCCAGCAGCGTAGATGCGGGGGGTTACAATGAGCAGTTCTTC. The rearrangement joins TRBV9 to TRBJ2-1; 8 bases are a match to TRBD2. The germline CDR1 and CDR2 sequences are SGDLS and YYNGEE. The CDR3 spans 15 residues. With V trimmed by 0 bases and J by 4 bases, 3 bases remained unmatched.

The chain recombines TRBV6-5 with TRBJ1-4; D is unclear. Trimming stripped 6 bases from V and 5 bases from J, with 16 bases between. Germline CDR1 reads MNHEY; CDR2 reads SVGAGI. This CDR3 comprises 15 residues. The CDR3 DNA is TGTGCCAGCAGCTCCGGCAGTAAACTAAATGAAAAACTGTTTTTT. Translated: CASSSGSKLNEKLFF.

The chain links TRBV11-2 to TRBJ1-1; TRBD1 aligns across 8 bases. This CDR3 spans 14 amino acids. The V gene's germline CDR1 is SGHAT and CDR2 FQNNGV. The ends lost 4 bases at V and 5 bases at J; junction bases unmatched: 6. CDR3 DNA: TGTGCCAGCAGCTATGACAGGGGTTCGACTGAAGCTTTCTTT. Its protein is CASSYDRGSTEAFF.

CDR3 in amino acids: CASSREGAWENTEAFF. The CDR3 region has the DNA TGCGCCAGCAGCCGTGAGGGGGCGTGGGAGAACACTGAAGCTTTCTTT. V gene TRBV5-1 combines with J gene TRBJ1-1; 7 bases align to TRBD1. Trimming took 4 bases from V and 1 from J; bases not matched to a gene: 10. The CDR3 totals 16 residues. Germline loops: CDR1 SGHRS, CDR2 YFSETQ.